This T cell receptor beta chain was identified in a study of a mutant IDH1 vaccine in newly diagnosed glioma. In the study overall: Patients under treatment included roughly 62% males and around 38% females and had a mean age of about 37 years. At week 35 came visit V12, and visit V13 followed at week 47.

In the case of this clone: Its target is not known.

Assay: immunoSEQ multiplex PCR; the TCRdb copy retains only in-frame clones and omits some. Counted here are about 34,000 clones, 90% occurring once; the ten biggest clones make up about 5.2%. Time point specified: week 47, end of study. In the vaccine, a single dose held 300 ug of the mutant IDH1 20-mer peptide, along with topical imiquimod. Trimming stripped 2 bases from V and 3 bases from J, with 7 bases between. CDR3 length: 13 residues. Germline V lookup: CDR1 SNHLY, CDR2 FYNNEI. Specimen: PBMCs, collected from a glioma patient whose treatment included an IDH1 peptide vaccine. This clonotype originated in a woman aged 40-49 years with glioma. The chain recombines TRBV2 with TRBJ2-5, with D perhaps matching TRBD1 or TRBD2 (5 bases each). Here the CDR3 DNA reads TGTGCCAGCAGTGAACTGGGGGAAGAGACCCAGTACTTC. This sequence encodes CASSELGEETQYF.